This T cell receptor (beta chain) was observed in a study of cytomegalovirus exposure and HLA in healthy donors. This CDR3 comprises 15 residues. The V gene lost 5 bases and the J gene lost 0 bases, with 14 bases spanning the gap. Germline V CDR1 and CDR2: SGHRS, YFSETQ. The PCR made use of 60 Vbeta and 13 Jbeta primers. Data came from immunoSEQ multiplex PCR; TCRdb stores just in-frame clones and leaves some out. In the table there are roughly 160,000 clones, approximately 79% of which are singletons. The V gene is TRBV5-1, the J gene TRBJ2-5; D call uncertain. The source is a male donor in good health and CMV-seronegative. The sequencing input was PBMCs. Written as DNA, the CDR3 is TGCGCCAGCAGAGCCCCGGAGACCTACCAAGAGACCCAGTACTTC. It specifies CASRAPETYQETQYF.